This TCR beta chain was recovered during a study of shared clonotypes between healthy human individuals. Study-level background: Three plates were used per donor for CD4 naive, three for CD4 memory, two for CD8 naive and one for CD8 memory.

Here immunoSEQ multiplex PCR was the method, and the copy in TCRdb shows in-frame clones only, minus some. Of around 100,000 clones detected, about 70% appear once; the ten largest clones hold around 25%. Study outcomes and limitations: Depth of sequencing was expected to influence donor clonotype sharing.

Worth noting for this clone: Antigen specificity is unknown.

This CDR3 contains 13 residues. Germline lookup yields CDR1 MDHEN and CDR2 SYDVKM. This chain links TRBV28 with TRBJ2-5; the D gene is possibly TRBD2 (6 bases). The J call may not be correct, given that the DNA end is closer to TRBJ2-7. Sample: memory CD8+ T cells sorted from blood. Subset given: CD45RO+ cells pooled with CCR7-negative TemRA cells. The sequence was obtained from a woman in her twenties or thirties in good health. This CDR3 reads CASRSGRTYEQYF. The CDR3 DNA sequence: TGTGCCAGTAGGTCCGGGAGAACCTACGAGCAGTACTTC.